Listed below are T cell receptor beta chains from one sample, sequenced in a study of blood T cells in healthy people across ages. TCRdb ran MiXCR on the 5' RACE reads and lists one entry per CDR3 protein. In the table there are 600,000 or so distinct CDR3 sequences, under 25% of which are singletons. What was sequenced was blood. Receptor source: a man between 65 and 80 years old in good health. Each CDR3 is given without its conserved first and last residue. The order of the fields is V gene, clone size, CDR3 protein. Not every row has a clone size; where given, it reads once, few, many or a size class.

V: TRBV6-5; size: NA; CDR3: ASSLTNRGDTIY
V: TRBV20-1; size: NA; CDR3: SARFGTSQF
V: TRBV18; size: few; CDR3: ASSPRALGEQY
V: TRBV11-2; size: medium-sized; CDR3: ASSLSDLAKNIQY
V: TRBV12-3/TRBV12-4; size: few; CDR3: ASSWEWGEPYEQY
V: TRBV7-9; size: few; CDR3: ASSLVPGSHEQY
V: TRBV7-9; size: NA; CDR3: ASSSQGKEKLF
V: TRBV28; size: many; CDR3: ASSPSGETYEQY
V: TRBV7-9; size: few; CDR3: ASSFLAGGGGGTDTQY
V: TRBV11-2; size: many; CDR3: ASSLAQGAVGEQY
V: TRBV5-1; size: few; CDR3: ASSLVGESYNEQF
V: TRBV5-1; size: few; CDR3: ASSLDGPHNEQF
V: TRBV2; size: NA; CDR3: ASSEVRETQY
V: TRBV9; size: NA; CDR3: ASSSNQGSTDTQY
V: TRBV5-1; size: NA; CDR3: ASSFTSGGGETQY
V: TRBV27; size: few; CDR3: ASIARGTQDEQF
V: TRBV6-1; size: few; CDR3: ASERRDLGNQPQH
V: TRBV5-1; size: NA; CDR3: ASSLAGDLTYEQY
V: TRBV20-1; size: few; CDR3: SARKVAGPSYNEQF
V: TRBV5-1; size: few; CDR3: ASSELQGNTEAF